The clone carrying this T cell receptor beta chain came up once. The antigen is undetermined. Trimming took 6 bases from V and 5 from J; bases not matched to a gene: 2. Germline values: CDR1 MDHEN, CDR2 SYDVKM. CDR3 length: 12 amino acids. The entry originates in a study of PD-1 blockade in classical Hodgkin lymphoma. Study outcomes and limitations: Newly diagnosed patients reportedly had lower baseline TCR diversity than healthy donors.

Every patient had relapsed following autologous stem cell transplantation, and cohorts differed in brentuximab vedotin exposure. Clones were sequenced by immunoSEQ multiplex PCR, and TCRdb holds only the in-frame ones, with some missing. The table includes 8,500 to 14,000 clones, about 80% detected once. The TCR comes from a human donor with classical Hodgkin lymphoma. The chain combines TRBV28 with TRBJ1-2; 8 bases are a match to TRBD1. The specimen comprised peripheral blood mononuclear cells (PBMCs), sampled before the second cycle of nivolumab. Here the CDR3 DNA reads TGTGCCAGCAGAACAGGGGGATATGGCTACACCTTC. Protein: CASRTGGYGYTF.